The entry that follows covers one TCR beta chain sequence. Participant ages covered about 18 to 100 years across 24 US areas. Cohorts were assigned according to the clinical history that participants reported. Recovery meant two consecutive negative NP/OP PCR tests, professional clearance, or resolved symptoms. Clones were read by immunoSEQ multiplex PCR, and TCRdb kept only the in-frame ones, dropping some. This table holds approximately 290,000 clones, around 85% found once. With 5 bases clipped from V and 2 bases from J, the junction kept 12 bases outside the gene matches. The CDR3 consists of 17 residues. The germline gives CDR1 SEHNR, CDR2 FQNEAQ (reference sequence). This entry belongs to a study of blood T cell repertoires in COVID-19. Whole-study context: Nucleic acid was either cDNA or gDNA, and it came from T cells, B-cell-depleted T cells, or PBMCs.

The TCR sequence derives from a woman under 40 who had recovered from COVID-19. The rearrangement uses TRBV7-9 and TRBJ1-2, with 9 bases fitting TRBD1. The source material was PBMCs or T cells enriched from blood (not recorded which). The CDR3 protein is CASSTGQGNLLNYGYTF. DNA of the CDR3: TGTGCCAGCAGCACCGGACAGGGGAATTTGTTGAACTATGGCTACACCTTC.